The clone carrying this T cell receptor (beta chain) has a handful of counts. Its antigen is not identified. Attachment of unique molecular identifiers to individual cDNA molecules was performed. One entry per CDR3 protein, called by TCRdb with MiXCR from the 5' RACE reads. The table has fewer than 90,000 distinct CDR3 sequences, roughly 13% seen once. These data belong to a study of early T cells in non-severe SARS-CoV-2 infection. About the study: Unsorted whole-blood RNA was sequenced in bulk, leaving chains unpaired. Study conclusions and caveats: Anti-spike CD8 responses were favored by VDJdb matching, which missed private and CD4 specificities.

This CDR3 has 13 residues. The germline CDR1 and CDR2 sequences are SGHTA and FQGTGA. V lost 5 bases, J lost 1 base, and 8 bases lay in between. The chain links TRBV7-3 to TRBJ1-1; D gene unclear. The TCR originated in an adult who was a healthcare worker with PCR-confirmed SARS-CoV-2 infection or an uninfected control (not recorded which). The sample consisted of whole blood. This CDR3 is CASSPMRNTEAFF. DNA of the CDR3: TGTGCCAGCAGCCCCATGAGGAACACTGAAGCTTTCTTT.